Shown below are 21 T cell receptor beta chains from a single sample sequenced in a study of blood T cell repertoires in COVID-19. Assay: immunoSEQ multiplex PCR; the TCRdb copy retains only in-frame clones and omits some. The sample has 85,000 to 110,000 clones; approximately 89% are singletons. Sequencing was done on a sample of peripheral blood. These TCRs come from a woman older than 75 in a cohort sampled during active COVID-19.

The chain joins TRBV11-2 to TRBJ2-1, with D perhaps matching TRBD1 (5 bases). V lost 3 bases, J lost 6 bases, and 12 bases lay in between. CDR1 is SGHAT, CDR2 FQNNGV, per germline. The CDR3 has 14 residues. This CDR3 is CASSLGQMANEQFF. Written as DNA, the CDR3 is TGTGCCAGCAGCTTGGGGCAAATGGCCAATGAGCAGTTCTTC.

The chain employs TRBV3-1 (or the pseudogene TRBV3-2) and TRBJ1-5; tentatively, D is TRBD1 (5 bases). This CDR3 region has 16 residues. Germline lookup yields CDR1 LGHDT and CDR2 YNNKEL (reference sequence). V gave up 4 bases and J gave up 1 base, with 14 bases separating them. CDR3 in DNA: TGTGCCAGCAGCCGCGGGGGGACTAGCAGCAATCAGCCCCAGCATTTT. Translation: CASSRGGTSSNQPQHF.

The chain recombines TRBV6-5 with TRBJ1-3; D is perhaps TRBD1 (5 bases). V was pared by 6 bases and J by 9 bases, with 12 bases between. This CDR3 is 12 amino acids long. Germline V lookup: CDR1 MNHEY, CDR2 SVGAGI. Here the CDR3 reads CASRGGVGTIYF. The CDR3 bases are TGTGCCAGCAGGGGAGGGGTGGGCACCATATATTTT.

The genes are TRBV5-6 and TRBJ2-7; tentative D call: TRBD1 (6 bases). V was clipped by 5 bases and J by 6 bases, with 21 bases between them. There are 15 residues in the CDR3. CDR1 and CDR2 from the germline V gene are SGHDT and YYEEEE. This CDR3 is CASRSQGVLNTEQYF. The CDR3, as DNA: TGTGCCAGCAGATCACAGGGCGTACTAAATACCGAGCAGTACTTC.

This chain uses TRBV4-2 with TRBJ2-2; no clear D. From germline, CDR1 is LGHNA and CDR2 YNFKEQ. The CDR3 is 12 amino acids. V was shortened by 4 bases and J by 3 bases, with 3 bases between the two germline ends. The CDR3 sequence is CASSPYTGELFF. In DNA form, the CDR3 reads TGTGCCAGCAGCCCTTACACCGGGGAGCTGTTTTTT.

The rearrangement uses TRBV24-1 and TRBJ2-5; D may be TRBD1 (6 bases). Trimming took off 3 bases at V and 8 bases at J, with 21 bases between the two ends. Germline values: CDR1 KGHDR, CDR2 SFDVKD. The CDR3 has 16 residues. The DNA of the CDR3 is TGTGCCACCAGTGATCCGATGGGCAGGGGAGTAGGTACCCAGTACTTC. Encoded protein: CATSDPMGRGVGTQYF.

The rearrangement links TRBV5-4 to TRBJ2-7; tentative D call: TRBD2 (6 bases). CDR3 size: 14 residues. Germline CDR1 is SGHNT and CDR2 is YYREEE (reference sequence). Trimming removed 3 bases from V and 1 base from J, with 11 bases in between. The CDR3 region has the DNA TGTGCCAGCAGCTGGGGGACTTTATCCTACGAGCAGTACTTC. The encoded protein is CASSWGTLSYEQYF.

The rearrangement joins TRBV6-6 to TRBJ1-2, with 10 positions matching TRBD1. The germline CDR1 and CDR2 sequences are MNHNY and SVGAGI (reference sequence). CDR3 length equals 14 residues. V lost 6 bases and J lost 4; bases outside the gene matches: 5. CDR3 sequence: CASRTDRGPYGYTF. The CDR3 nucleotides are TGTGCCAGCAGAACCGACAGGGGGCCCTATGGCTACACCTTC.

The chain is built from TRBV5-4 and TRBJ2-6; D is possibly TRBD1 (6 bases). Trimming removed 9 bases from V and 0 bases from J, with 19 bases in between. Germline loops: CDR1 SGHNT, CDR2 YYREEE (reference sequence). The CDR3 has 17 residues. The CDR3 sequence is CAIAGGQSFSGANVLTF. For the CDR3, the DNA is TGTGCCATCGCCGGAGGACAGAGCTTCTCTGGGGCCAACGTCCTGACTTTC.

The V and J genes are TRBV18 and TRBJ1-2, with a possible D match to TRBD1 (6 bases). V was shortened by 3 bases and J by 8 bases, with 16 bases between the two germline ends. The CDR3 has 14 amino acids. In germline, CDR1 is KGHSH, CDR2 LQKENI. CDR3 bases: TGTGCCAGCTCACCGACAGGAACGAAGAGGGGCTACACCTTC. Its protein is CASSPTGTKRGYTF.

This sequence joins TRBV5-4 and TRBJ2-1; TRBD2 agrees at 9 bases. The CDR3 totals 15 residues. Looked up from germline, CDR1 is SGHNT and CDR2 is YYREEE (reference sequence). Trimming took 4 bases from V and 6 from J; bases not matched to a gene: 8. The CDR3 DNA is TGTGCCAGCAGCACCGGGACTAGCCTTTCCAATGAGCAGTTCTTC. Encoded protein: CASSTGTSLSNEQFF.

The V call is TRBV7-2, the J call TRBJ2-7, with D possibly TRBD1 on 5 matching bases. This CDR3 has 15 amino acids. Germline V gene lookup returns CDR1 SGHTA and CDR2 FQGNSA. V dropped 2 bases and J dropped 4 bases, with 15 bases sitting between them. The CDR3 loop is CASSLSRGGTYEQYF. The CDR3 nucleotides are TGTGCCAGCAGCTTAAGTAGGGGCGGTACTTACGAGCAGTACTTC.

The chain couples TRBV12-5 to TRBJ2-5, with D possibly being TRBD2 (6 bases). Germline V gene sequence: CDR1 LGHNT, CDR2 FRNRAP. Trimming cost V 1 base and J 2 bases, with 14 bases left between them. This CDR3 contains 16 residues. In DNA, the CDR3 is TGTGCTAGTGGTTTGGGTAATGTTGGGGGGCAAGAGACCCAGTACTTC. Translated: CASGLGNVGGQETQYF.

The chain carries TRBV2 and TRBJ1-1; D unresolved. The germline V gene has CDR1 SNHLY and CDR2 FYNNEI. The CDR3 covers 13 residues. Trimming removed 7 bases from V and 2 bases from J, with 11 bases in between. The CDR3 region has the DNA TGTGCCAGCATGACCGACACTAACACTGAAGCTTTCTTT. It codes for CASMTDTNTEAFF.

V and J are TRBV10-3 and TRBJ2-7; D is possibly TRBD1 (5 bases). Trimming removed 6 bases from V and 6 bases from J, with 15 bases in between. In germline, CDR1 is ENHRY, CDR2 SYGVKD. There are 13 residues in the CDR3. The CDR3 nucleotides read TGTGCCATCAGCGACCTTTCAGGGTCCGAGCAGTACTTC. Translation gives CAISDLSGSEQYF.

The chain is built from TRBV6-5 and TRBJ2-1; 10 bases line up with TRBD2. J gave up 8 bases and V 2 bases, and 6 bases lay outside the gene matches. This CDR3 comprises 15 residues. In germline, CDR1 is MNHEY, CDR2 SVGAGI. The CDR3 bases are TGTGCCAGCAGTTACAGGGGGACTAGCGACCATGAGCAGTTCTTC. This translates into CASSYRGTSDHEQFF.

The rearrangement uses TRBV6-5 and TRBJ1-2, with 7 bases fitting TRBD1. The ends lost 6 bases at V and 0 bases at J; junction bases unmatched: 7. Looked up from germline, CDR1 is MNHEY and CDR2 is SVGAGI. The CDR3 covers 15 residues. CDR3 coding DNA: TGTGCCAGCAGACAACAGGGGTCAGCTAACTATGGCTACACCTTC. Its translation: CASRQQGSANYGYTF.

This chain joins TRBV11-2 and TRBJ1-5; D is uncertain. CDR1 and CDR2 from the germline V gene are SGHAT and FQNNGV. V shed 5 bases and J shed 7 bases, with 12 bases lying between them. CDR3 length: 13 residues. The CDR3 protein is CASSLRGGQPQHF. CDR3 DNA sequence: TGTGCCAGCAGCCTTCGGGGTGGGCAGCCCCAGCATTTT.

The CDR3 here is CASSQRSGTYNQPQHF. The CDR3 DNA follows: TGTGCCAGCAGCCAAAGAAGCGGGACCTACAATCAGCCCCAGCATTTT. V and J are TRBV3-1 (or the pseudogene TRBV3-2) and TRBJ1-5; TRBD1 might be the D (5 bases). The CDR3 covers 16 residues. Trimming took 2 bases from V and 3 from J, leaving 14 bases between them. Germline V gene data show CDR1 as LGHDT and CDR2 as YNNKEL (reference sequence).

This clone occurred once. V and J are TRBV18 and TRBJ2-1; 9 bases are a match to TRBD2. Trimming at V came to 6 bases and at J to 5 bases, leaving 8 bases not matched to a gene. Germline V gene data show CDR1 as KGHSH and CDR2 as LQKENI. The CDR3 contains 15 residues. CDR3 in amino acids: CASSLAGANNNEQFF. In nucleotides, the CDR3 is TGTGCCAGCTCTTTAGCGGGAGCCAATAACAATGAGCAGTTCTTC.

The chain has TRBV9 and TRBJ2-1; 7 bases line up with TRBD1. In germline, CDR1 is SGDLS, CDR2 YYNGEE. The CDR3 loop spans 16 amino acids. V was pared by 5 bases and J by 3 bases, with 11 bases of the junction left unmatched. The CDR3 sequence: CASSPPTGDDYNEQFF. The CDR3 nucleotides read TGTGCCAGCAGTCCTCCTACAGGGGACGACTACAATGAGCAGTTCTTC.